The 22 T cell receptor beta chains presented below share a single source sample, sequenced in a study of blood T cell repertoires in COVID-19. The method was immunoSEQ multiplex PCR; TCRdb's version includes in-frame clones alone and lacks a portion of them. The sample yields approximately 140,000 clones, 75% to 85% seen once. The specimen was peripheral blood. The receptors here all came from a human donor with acute or convalescent COVID-19. The donor label of this sample is uncertain.

This clone was found a few times. The chain carries TRBV10-2 and TRBJ2-2; 7 nucleotides agree with TRBD2. This CDR3 spans 15 amino acids. V was pared by 3 bases and J by 3 bases, with 4 bases of the junction left unmatched. Germline CDR1 and CDR2: WSHSY and SAAADI. This CDR3 reads CASSEKGRDTGELFF. In DNA form, the CDR3 reads TGCGCCAGCAGTGAAAAGGGGAGGGACACCGGGGAGCTGTTTTTT.

The CDR3 sequence: CASSDAGAEAFF. CDR3 bases: TGCGCCAGCAGTGACGCGGGGGCTGAAGCTTTCTTT. The genes are TRBV10-2 and TRBJ1-1, with D tentatively TRBD1 (5 bases). This CDR3 region has 12 residues. Germline V gene lookup returns CDR1 WSHSY and CDR2 SAAADI. V gave up 3 bases and J gave up 6 bases, with 8 bases separating them.

This clone appeared a few times. J is TRBJ2-3 and V is TRBV4-1; the D is unclear. V lost 0 bases and J 0 bases, leaving 7 bases between the germline ends. There are 15 residues in the CDR3. Looked up from germline, CDR1 is MGHRA and CDR2 is YSYEKL. In DNA form, the CDR3 reads TGCGCCAGCAGCCAAGACCCCTTTAGCACAGATACGCAGTATTTT. This translates into CASSQDPFSTDTQYF.

The rearrangement links TRBV15 to TRBJ2-1; 7 nucleotides agree with TRBD2. The germline CDR1 and CDR2 sequences are LNHNV and YYDKDF (reference sequence). Germline trimming cut 8 bases from V and 3 bases from J; bases unmatched to any gene: 10. This CDR3 spans 15 amino acids. Here the CDR3 reads CATGGGMGIYNEQFF. The CDR3 DNA is TGTGCCACCGGGGGAGGGATGGGGATCTACAATGAGCAGTTCTTC.

This clone came up a few times. The DNA of the CDR3 is TGCAGCGTTGAACTAGCGGGGGAGAACACCGGGGAGCTGTTTTTT. It translates to CSVELAGENTGELFF. J is TRBJ2-2 and V is TRBV29-1; 10 positions agree with TRBD2. The CDR3 is 15 amino acids. The V and J ends lost 2 bases and 1 base, in that order; junction bases with no gene match: 1. The V gene's germline CDR1 is SQVTM and CDR2 ANQGSEA.

The sample holds many counts of this clone. V usage is TRBV7-6 and J usage is TRBJ2-2; weak D call: TRBD2 (6 bases). V shed 6 bases and J shed 4 bases, with 12 bases lying between them. Germline CDR1 reads SGHVS; CDR2 reads FNYEAQ. The CDR3 covers 14 residues. The CDR3 bases are TGTGCCAGCAGATATTCAGCGGGCACCGGGGAGCTGTTTTTT. Its protein is CASRYSAGTGELFF.

This chain uses TRBV6-5 with TRBJ2-5, with 7 bases lining up with TRBD1. The CDR3 runs 14 residues. V shed 5 bases, J shed 3 bases, and the junction held 6 bases outside the gene matches. Per germline, CDR1 MNHEY and CDR2 SVGAGI. This CDR3 reads CASSISQGKETQYF. DNA for the CDR3: TGTGCCAGCAGTATTTCACAGGGGAAAGAGACCCAGTACTTC.

This clone was detected only a few times. This rearrangement joins TRBV4-2 to TRBJ1-4, with a weak D call TRBD1 (5 bases). This CDR3 is built from 15 residues. V was shortened by 0 bases and J by 7 bases, with 12 bases between the two germline ends. The germline V gene encodes CDR1 LGHNA and CDR2 YNFKEQ. The CDR3 DNA reads as TGTGCCAGCAGCCAAGAGGTTCAGGGCTCTGAAAAACTGTTTTTT. This sequence encodes CASSQEVQGSEKLFF.

V usage is TRBV9 and J usage is TRBJ2-2; 8 bases map to TRBD1. This CDR3 spans 16 amino acids. Germline V CDR1 and CDR2: SGDLS, YYNGEE. V gave up 3 bases and J gave up 5 bases; unmatched junction bases: 9. In DNA form, the CDR3 reads TGTGCCAGCAGCGCCGGACAGGGCTTACGTACCGGGGAGCTGTTTTTT. Residues: CASSAGQGLRTGELFF.

J is TRBJ1-4 and V is TRBV4-2; D is perhaps TRBD1 (5 bases). Germline CDR1 reads LGHNA; CDR2 reads YNFKEQ. V lost 2 bases to trimming and J lost 2 bases, with 15 bases between them. The CDR3 is 17 residues long. This CDR3 reads CASSQSHPRGTNEKLFF. CDR3 in DNA: TGTGCCAGCAGCCAATCCCACCCCCGGGGGACTAATGAAAAACTGTTTTTT.

V gene TRBV4-1 combines with J gene TRBJ2-4; maybe TRBD2 (5 bases). The V and J ends lost 1 base and 0 bases respectively, with 10 bases between them. From germline, CDR1 is MGHRA and CDR2 YSYEKL. There are 16 residues in the CDR3. The CDR3 DNA follows: TGCGCCAGCAGCCAAGTAAGGGAGCTAGCCAAAAACATTCAGTACTTC. Translating it yields CASSQVRELAKNIQYF.

The chain has TRBV4-1 and TRBJ2-3; 10 nucleotides align to TRBD2. Germline V gives CDR1 MGHRA, CDR2 YSYEKL. J was trimmed by 5 bases and V by 4 bases; bases with no gene match: 6. This CDR3 has 15 residues. This CDR3 reads CASSPRAGGLDTQYF. The CDR3 DNA is TGCGCCAGCAGCCCACGAGCGGGGGGGCTAGATACGCAGTATTTT.

CDR3 bases: TGTGCCACCAGTTCCGGGACAGGGCGATTGGAGACCCAGTACTTC. It yields the protein CATSSGTGRLETQYF. The chain has TRBV24-1 and TRBJ2-5, with TRBD1 identical over 9 bases. Losses at the gene ends were 6 bases for V and 5 bases for J; bases not matched to a gene: 9. The germline gives CDR1 KGHDR, CDR2 SFDVKD. This CDR3 is built from 15 residues.

V and J are TRBV30 and TRBJ1-1; D is unclear. Trimming left V 3 bases short and J 7 bases short, with 9 bases between. Germline CDR1 GTSNPN, CDR2 SVGIG (reference sequence). This CDR3 is built from 11 residues. The CDR3 DNA sequence: TGTGCCTGGAGGTACGGACTTGAAGCTTTCTTT. Protein sequence: CAWRYGLEAFF.

The chain uses TRBV2 and TRBJ2-5; tentatively, D is TRBD1 (6 bases). The CDR3 is 14 residues long. The V gene lost 3 bases and the J gene lost 5 bases, with 13 bases spanning the gap. The V gene's germline CDR1 is SNHLY and CDR2 FYNNEI. The CDR3 bases are TGTGCCAGCAGTGACCAGGGGCGAGGTGAGACCCAGTACTTC. Translating it yields CASSDQGRGETQYF.

The chain carries TRBV6-5 and TRBJ2-5, with TRBD1 as a possible D gene (5 bases). Germline V lookup: CDR1 MNHEY, CDR2 SVGAGI. The germline V and J ends were trimmed by 0 bases and 13 bases, with 15 bases remaining between them. There are 13 residues in the CDR3. The CDR3 bases are TGTGCCAGCAGTTACTCGAAAAGGGGTGAGATGTACTTC. Its protein product is CASSYSKRGEMYF.

The CDR3 DNA reads as TGCGCCAGCAGCCCCAGGGGGTTGAGCACTGAAGCTTTCTTT. Translating gives CASSPRGLSTEAFF. This rearrangement joins TRBV5-1 to TRBJ1-1, with TRBD1 matching over 7 bases. With V trimmed by 4 bases and J by 4 bases, 7 bases remained unmatched. The CDR3 covers 14 residues. Germline CDR1 and CDR2: SGHRS and YFSETQ.

The genes are TRBV30 and TRBJ2-1; possibly TRBD2 for D (5 bases). The V end was cut by 8 bases, the J end by 0 bases, with 11 bases between. Germline-derived CDR1 and CDR2 are GTSNPN and SVGIG (reference sequence). The CDR3 is made up of 13 amino acids. Here the CDR3 reads CAGLANSYNEQFF. The CDR3 coding sequence is TGTGCCGGGTTAGCGAACTCCTACAATGAGCAGTTCTTC. The full variable domain, its missing parts supplied by reference TRBV30 and TRBJ2-1, is SQTIHQWPATLVQPVGSPLSLECTVEGTSNPNLYWYRQAAGRGLQLLFYSVGIGQISSEVPQNLSASRPQDRQFILSSKKLLLSDSGFYLCAGLANSYNEQFFGPGTRLTVL.

This chain uses TRBV6-6 with TRBJ2-3, with a possible D match to TRBD1 (6 bases). Germline values: CDR1 MNHNY, CDR2 SVGAGI (reference sequence). The CDR3 length is 14 residues. With 6 bases removed from V and 0 bases from J, the gap between germline ends came to 10 bases. The CDR3 is CASRTGLSTDTQYF. The CDR3 DNA reads TGTGCCAGCAGGACAGGACTCAGCACAGATACGCAGTATTTT.

The chain employs TRBV14 and TRBJ1-5, with unresolved D. The V gene's germline CDR1 is SGHDN and CDR2 FVKESK. V dropped 0 bases and J dropped 4 bases, with 4 bases sitting between them. The CDR3 length is 13 residues. The CDR3 sequence is CASSQDRNQPQHF. The CDR3 coding sequence is TGTGCCAGCAGCCAAGACAGGAATCAGCCCCAGCATTTT.

The V and J genes are TRBV6-5 and TRBJ1-6; 7 bases are a match to TRBD1. This CDR3 comprises 15 residues. Germline CDR1 and CDR2: MNHEY and SVGAGI. The V gene end was trimmed by 4 bases and the J gene end by 5 bases; junction bases not matched to a gene: 5. For the CDR3, the DNA is TGTGCCAGCAGTTTGGGACAGCTTGATAATTCACCCCTCCACTTT. It encodes CASSLGQLDNSPLHF.

This chain connects TRBV5-6 to TRBJ1-5, with D perhaps matching TRBD1 (5 bases). Germline CDR1 reads SGHDT; CDR2 reads YYEEEE. V lost 1 base and J lost 0, with 11 bases in between. This CDR3 contains 16 residues. DNA for the CDR3: TGTGCCAGCAGCTTGTATCGGGGGAATAGCAATCAGCCCCAGCATTTT. Protein: CASSLYRGNSNQPQHF.